These T cell receptor beta chains were read from a single sample in a study of T cell repertoires in cytomegalovirus infection. TCRdb used MiXCR to reprocess the reads, holding one entry per CDR3 protein. The profile shows some 97,000 distinct CDR3 sequences, about 22% of them singletons. The source material was CD8+ T cells from PBMCs. The source is a human donor in good health (CMV status not recorded). Some clones in this sample may be carry-over from other donors' samples. The CDR3 runs from the conserved cysteine through the conserved F or W. The D gene is left open where the match is weak. A clone size is listed for some rows: how often the clone was seen (once, few, many), or a class if it is expanded.

CAISGEETGANVLTF,TGTGCCATCAGTGGGGAGGAGACTGGGGCCAACGTCCTGACTTTC,TRBJ2-6,-,TRBV10-3,-
CSADREIYGYTF,TGCAGCGCGGACAGGGAAATCTATGGCTACACCTTC,TRBJ1-2,TRBD1,TRBV29-1,-
CASSLGVGGGYSPLHF,TGTGCCAGCAGCTTAGGGGTAGGGGGGGGGTATTCACCCCTCCACTTT,TRBJ1-6,-,TRBV7-2,many
CASSQGTEGYNEQFF,TGTGCCAGCAGCCAAGGGACAGAGGGCTACAATGAGCAGTTCTTC,TRBJ2-1,-,TRBV3-1,-
CASSPTTGDNTGELFF,TGCGCCAGCAGCCCCACGACAGGGGACAACACCGGGGAGCTGTTTTTT,TRBJ2-2,TRBD1,TRBV4-3,-
CASRLAGGPGNEQFF,TGCGCCAGCAGACTAGCGGGGGGGCCCGGAAATGAGCAGTTCTTC,TRBJ2-1,TRBD2,TRBV10-2,-
CSARVLRTAGYEQYF,TGCAGTGCTAGAGTGTTAAGGACCGCCGGGTACGAGCAGTACTTC,TRBJ2-7,-,TRBV20-1,-
CASSVRGEQFF,TGTGCCAGCAGCGTAAGAGGTGAGCAGTTCTTC,TRBJ2-1,-,TRBV9,-
CASSTGTRKSNQPQHF,TGTGCCAGTAGCACCGGGACTAGGAAAAGCAATCAGCCCCAGCATTTT,TRBJ1-5,-,TRBV19,few
CASSMGTGSAEQYF,TGTGCCAGTAGTATGGGGACAGGGAGCGCCGAGCAGTACTTC,TRBJ2-7,TRBD1,TRBV19,few
CASSPRQGSLGNQPQHF,TGTGCCAGCAGCCCCCGACAGGGGTCTCTGGGCAATCAGCCCCAGCATTTT,TRBJ1-5,TRBD1,TRBV7-2,-
CSARVTSGTYEQYF,TGCAGTGCTAGAGTGACTAGCGGCACCTACGAGCAGTACTTC,TRBJ2-7,TRBD2,TRBV20-1,-
CASSLPGGEGLSKNIQYF,TGCGCCAGCAGCTTGCCAGGTGGGGAGGGCCTCTCCAAAAACATTCAGTACTTC,TRBJ2-4,TRBD2,TRBV5-1,few
CASSSGGTNTEAFF,TGTGCCAGCAGCTCCGGTGGCACGAACACTGAAGCTTTCTTT,TRBJ1-1,-,TRBV7-9,few
CASSQPRNEQFF,TGTGCCAGCAGCCAACCACGGAATGAGCAGTTCTTC,TRBJ2-1,-,TRBV14,-
CASSLAPGAGEWNEQFF,TGTGCCAGCAGCTTAGCCCCAGGGGCGGGAGAGTGGAATGAGCAGTTCTTC,TRBJ2-1,-,TRBV7-6,many
CASSYSRQGGGNNEQFF,TGTGCCAGCAGTTACTCGAGACAGGGGGGGGGGAACAATGAGCAGTTCTTC,TRBJ2-1,TRBD1,TRBV6-2/TRBV6-3,few
CASSEAATWNTEAFF,TGCGCCAGCAGCGAGGCAGCGACATGGAACACTGAAGCTTTCTTT,TRBJ1-1,-,TRBV4-3,few
CASSSTSGEYNEQFF,TGTGCCAGCAGCTCTACTAGCGGGGAGTACAATGAGCAGTTCTTC,TRBJ2-1,TRBD2,TRBV7-3,many
CASSLKTGETQYF,TGTGCCAGCAGCTTAAAAACTGGAGAGACCCAGTACTTC,TRBJ2-5,-,TRBV7-2,many
CASSESLPQPQHF,TGCGCCAGCAGCGAAAGTCTGCCCCAGCCCCAGCATTTT,TRBJ1-5,-,TRBV4-1,-
CASSWDRGSGRADTQYF,TGTGCCAGCAGCTGGGACCGCGGTAGCGGGCGCGCAGATACGCAGTATTTT,TRBJ2-3,TRBD2,TRBV11-2,-
CASSQDRAGGSNYGYTF,TGCGCCAGCAGCCAAGATAGGGCAGGGGGATCTAACTATGGCTACACCTTC,TRBJ1-2,TRBD1,TRBV4-3,-
CAWMGSYEQYF,TGTGCCTGGATGGGTTCCTACGAGCAGTACTTC,TRBJ2-7,-,TRBV30,once
CASSSGTSWYEQYF,TGTGCCAGCAGCTCCGGGACAAGTTGGTACGAGCAGTACTTC,TRBJ2-7,-,TRBV7-9,few
CASRRQVYSPLHF,TGTGCCAGCAGGAGACAGGTTTATTCACCCCTCCACTTT,TRBJ1-6,-,TRBV28,-
CASSQEESSGAYEQYF,TGTGCCAGCAGCCAAGAGGAATCAAGCGGGGCCTACGAGCAGTACTTC,TRBJ2-7,TRBD2,TRBV4-2,few
CASSLQRSKRTEAFF,TGTGCCAGCAGCTTACAGAGGAGTAAACGCACTGAAGCTTTCTTT,TRBJ1-1,-,TRBV7-2,few
CASSLGDSSYNEQFF,TGTGCTAGCAGCTTAGGAGACAGCTCCTACAATGAGCAGTTCTTC,TRBJ2-1,-,TRBV7-7,many
CASSILSGNREQYF,TGTGCCAGTAGTATACTGAGCGGGAACCGGGAGCAGTACTTC,TRBJ2-7,TRBD2,TRBV19,-
CASKPEGQGAYEQYF,TGTGCCAGCAAACCTGAGGGACAGGGGGCCTACGAGCAGTACTTC,TRBJ2-7,TRBD1,TRBV2,-
CSVETGVDYEQYF,TGCAGCGTTGAAACAGGGGTAGATTACGAGCAGTACTTC,TRBJ2-7,TRBD1,TRBV29-1,few
CASTRDRVTEAFF,TGTGCCAGTACCCGGGACAGGGTCACTGAAGCTTTCTTT,TRBJ1-1,TRBD1,TRBV19,-
CASSPRTENYGYTF,TGTGCCAGCAGTCCGAGGACTGAAAACTATGGCTACACCTTC,TRBJ1-2,-,TRBV28,few
CASRMSGTDDNEQFF,TGTGCCAGCAGAATGTCCGGGACAGATGACAATGAGCAGTTCTTC,TRBJ2-1,TRBD1,TRBV12-3/TRBV12-4,-
CASSPDRVLGANVLTF,TGTGCCAGCAGCCCAGACAGGGTCCTTGGGGCCAACGTCCTGACTTTC,TRBJ2-6,TRBD1,TRBV11-2,-
CSARDLGQDYGYTF,TGCAGTGCTAGAGATTTGGGACAGGACTATGGCTACACCTTC,TRBJ1-2,TRBD1,TRBV20-1,few
CASSHPDPEAFF,TGTGCCAGCAGCCACCCGGACCCTGAAGCTTTCTTT,TRBJ1-1,-,TRBV7-9,-
CASSEARYPSGANVLTF,TGTGCCAGCAGTGAAGCGAGGTACCCCTCTGGGGCCAACGTCCTGACTTTC,TRBJ2-6,-,TRBV2,-
CSSRTGPGDGYTF,TGCAGCTCCCGGACAGGGCCCGGGGATGGCTACACCTTC,TRBJ1-2,TRBD1,TRBV29-1,-
CSAREETQYF,TGCAGTGCTAGGGAGGAGACCCAGTACTTC,TRBJ2-5,-,TRBV20-1,-
CSVTGGSNQPQHF,TGCAGCGTGACAGGGGGTAGCAATCAGCCCCAGCATTTT,TRBJ1-5,TRBD1,TRBV29-1,few
CASSPILRQDQETQYF,TGTGCCAGCAGCCCAATCCTACGACAGGACCAAGAGACCCAGTACTTC,TRBJ2-5,-,TRBV7-9,-
CASSSPRGQGQYSNQPQHF,TGTGCCAGCAGCTCACCAAGGGGACAGGGCCAATATAGCAATCAGCCCCAGCATTTT,TRBJ1-5,TRBD1,TRBV7-8,many
CASSSTLVKGNEQFF,TGTGCCAGCAGTTCGACCCTTGTCAAGGGCAATGAGCAGTTCTTC,TRBJ2-1,-,TRBV28,few
CASSLIRAGGEGPYNEQFF,TGTGCCAGCAGTTTAATCCGGGCTGGGGGGGAGGGACCCTACAATGAGCAGTTCTTC,TRBJ2-1,TRBD2,TRBV28,-
CASSSAIGVNQPQHF,TGTGCCAGCAGCTCAGCTATAGGCGTAAATCAGCCCCAGCATTTT,TRBJ1-5,-,TRBV7-2,many
CASSLVEGLPTDTQYF,TGTGCCAGCAGCTTAGTAGAGGGGCTCCCCACAGATACGCAGTATTTT,TRBJ2-3,-,TRBV7-2,many
CASTLAEAYNEQFF,TGCGCCAGCACACTAGCGGAGGCCTACAATGAGCAGTTCTTC,TRBJ2-1,TRBD2,TRBV10-2,-
CASSQPQGEAYNSPLHF,TGTGCCAGCAGTCAACCACAGGGAGAAGCCTATAATTCACCCCTCCACTTT,TRBJ1-6,-,TRBV6-2/TRBV6-3,-
CASSIAGSNQPQHF,TGTGCCAGTAGTATAGCGGGTAGCAATCAGCCCCAGCATTTT,TRBJ1-5,-,TRBV19,few
CASSSLLAGGYNEQFF,TGTGCCAGCAGTTCCTTACTAGCGGGGGGCTACAATGAGCAGTTCTTC,TRBJ2-1,TRBD2,TRBV12-3/TRBV12-4,-